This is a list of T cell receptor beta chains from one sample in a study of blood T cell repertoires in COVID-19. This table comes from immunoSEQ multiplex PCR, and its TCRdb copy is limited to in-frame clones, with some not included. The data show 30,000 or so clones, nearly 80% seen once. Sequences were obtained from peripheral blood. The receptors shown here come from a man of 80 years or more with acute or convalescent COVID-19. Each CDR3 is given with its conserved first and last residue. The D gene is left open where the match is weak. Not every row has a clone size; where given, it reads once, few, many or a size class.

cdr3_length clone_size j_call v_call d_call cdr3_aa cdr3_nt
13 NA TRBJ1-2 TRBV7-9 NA CASSLGGLYGYTF TGTGCCAGCAGCTTAGGGGGCCTCTATGGCTACACCTTC
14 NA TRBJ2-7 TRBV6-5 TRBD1 CASVKHGQGDEQYF TGTGCCAGCGTGAAACACGGACAGGGTGACGAGCAGTACTTC
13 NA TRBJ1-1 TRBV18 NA CASSPDMNGRAFF TGTGCCAGCTCCCCGGACATGAACGGTAGAGCTTTCTTT
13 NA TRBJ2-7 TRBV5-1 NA CASSWDNSYEQYF TGCGCCAGCAGCTGGGACAACTCCTACGAGCAGTACTTC
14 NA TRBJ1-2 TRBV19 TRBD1 CASSITGGAGGYTF TGTGCCAGTAGTATAACAGGGGGAGCTGGTGGCTACACCTTC
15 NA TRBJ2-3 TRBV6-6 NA CASSYSGSLADTQYF TGTGCCAGCAGTTACTCGGGGAGCTTGGCAGATACGCAGTATTTT
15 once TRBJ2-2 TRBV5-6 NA CASSLVQPNTGELFF TGTGCCAGCAGCTTGGTACAGCCGAACACCGGGGAGCTGTTTTTT
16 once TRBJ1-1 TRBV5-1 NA CASSLTAKGLNTEAFF TGCGCCAGCAGCTTGACGGCCAAGGGGCTGAACACTGAAGCTTTCTTT
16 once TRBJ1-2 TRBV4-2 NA CASSDLTTGNNYGYTF TGTGCCAGCAGCGACCTCACGACAGGCAATAACTATGGCTACACCTTC
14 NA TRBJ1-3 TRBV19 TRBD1 CASLQGASGNTIYF TGTGCCAGTCTTCAGGGGGCTTCTGGAAACACCATATATTTT
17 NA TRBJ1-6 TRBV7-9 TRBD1 CASSLAWDRSYNSPLHF TGTGCCAGCAGCTTAGCTTGGGACAGGTCCTATAATTCACCCCTCCACTTT
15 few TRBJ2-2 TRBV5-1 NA CASNTGPRGTGELFF TGCGCCAGCAATACAGGGCCCCGCGGCACCGGGGAGCTGTTTTTT
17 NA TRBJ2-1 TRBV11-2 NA CASSLSGGAGKYNEQFF TGTGCCAGCAGCTTAAGTGGGGGGGCTGGAAAGTACAATGAGCAGTTCTTC
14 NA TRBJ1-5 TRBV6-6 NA CASSPPQSNQPQHF TGTGCCAGCAGCCCGCCACAGAGCAATCAGCCCCAGCATTTT
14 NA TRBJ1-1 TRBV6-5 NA CASSSGARSTEAFF TGTGCCAGCAGCTCTGGGGCGCGGTCCACTGAAGCTTTCTTT
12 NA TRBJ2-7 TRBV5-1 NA CASSSTQGVQYF TGCGCCAGCAGCTCCACCCAGGGTGTGCAGTACTTC
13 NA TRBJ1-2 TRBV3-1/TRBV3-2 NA CASSRGANYGYTF TGTGCCAGCAGCCGTGGAGCTAACTATGGCTACACCTTC
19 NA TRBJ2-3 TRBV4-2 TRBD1 CASSQGVGKGQGAAGTQYF TGTGCCAGCAGCCAAGGAGTTGGGAAGGGACAGGGGGCGGCGGGTACGCAGTATTTT
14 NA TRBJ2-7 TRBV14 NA CASSYGQRYYEQYF TGTGCCAGCAGCTATGGACAGCGCTACTACGAGCAGTACTTC
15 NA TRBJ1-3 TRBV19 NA CATLPGGESGNTIYF TGTGCCACCCTACCCGGAGGCGAGAGTGGAAACACCATATATTTT
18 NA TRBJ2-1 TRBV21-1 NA CASSIPRTSGGVCSEQFF TGTGCCAGCAGCATACCCAGGACTAGCGGGGGGGTCTGTAGTGAGCAGTTCTTC
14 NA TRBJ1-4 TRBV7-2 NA CASSLRGDPEKLFF TGTGCCAGCAGCTTACGGGGGGACCCTGAAAAACTGTTTTTT
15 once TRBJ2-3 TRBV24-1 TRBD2 CATSAASAGGDTQYF TGTGCCACCAGTGCCGCTAGCGCGGGGGGCGATACGCAGTATTTT
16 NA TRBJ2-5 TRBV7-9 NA CASSLGIGANQETQYF TGTGCCAGCAGCTTAGGGATAGGGGCGAACCAAGAGACCCAGTACTTC
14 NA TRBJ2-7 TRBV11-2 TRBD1 CASSLEAGGYEQYF TGTGCCAGCAGCTTAGAGGCAGGGGGCTACGAGCAGTACTTC
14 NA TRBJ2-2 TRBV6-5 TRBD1 CATQGQVNTGELFF TGTGCCACCCAGGGACAGGTTAACACCGGGGAGCTGTTTTTT
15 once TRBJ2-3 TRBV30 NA CAWSVKGAKPDTQYF TGTGCCTGGAGTGTGAAGGGAGCGAAGCCAGATACGCAGTATTTT
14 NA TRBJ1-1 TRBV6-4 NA CASSVDRSNTEAFF TGTGCCAGCAGTGTCGACAGGTCGAACACTGAAGCTTTCTTT
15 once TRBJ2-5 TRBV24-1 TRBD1 CATSDVGQGQETQYF TGTGCCACCAGTGATGTGGGACAGGGGCAAGAGACCCAGTACTTC
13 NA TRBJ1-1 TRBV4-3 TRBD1 CASSQEPGTGAFF TGCGCCAGCAGCCAAGAGCCGGGGACAGGGGCTTTCTTT
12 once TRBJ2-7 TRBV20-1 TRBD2 CSASPLWGSGDF TGCAGTGCTAGTCCCCTGTGGGGGAGCGGGGACTTC
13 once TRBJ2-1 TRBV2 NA CASSGANGGEQFF TGTGCCAGCAGCGGAGCGAACGGTGGTGAGCAGTTCTTC
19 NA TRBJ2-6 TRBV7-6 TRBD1 CASSLVGGQSHSGANVLTF TGTGCCAGCAGCTTAGTAGGGGGACAGTCACACTCTGGGGCCAACGTCCTGACTTTC
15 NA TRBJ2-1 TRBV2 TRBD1 CASSRGQGANNEQFF TGTGCCAGCAGTAGAGGACAGGGGGCAAACAATGAGCAGTTCTTC
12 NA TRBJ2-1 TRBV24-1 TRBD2 CAAGGVDNEQFF TGTGCCGCGGGGGGGGTAGACAATGAGCAGTTCTTC
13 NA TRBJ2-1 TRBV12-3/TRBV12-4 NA CASKKPERREQFF TGTGCCAGCAAGAAACCGGAAAGGAGAGAGCAGTTCTTC
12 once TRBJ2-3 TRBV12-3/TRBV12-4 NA CASRLGQRPQYF TGTGCCAGCAGACTCGGACAGAGGCCGCAGTATTTT
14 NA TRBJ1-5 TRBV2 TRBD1 CASSKDRGTQPQHF TGTGCCAGCAGCAAAGACAGGGGAACTCAGCCCCAGCATTTT
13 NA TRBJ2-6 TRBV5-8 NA CASSFIWANVLTF TGTGCCAGCAGCTTTATCTGGGCCAACGTCCTGACTTTC
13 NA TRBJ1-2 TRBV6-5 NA CASSPDRTSGYTF TGTGCCAGCAGCCCGGACAGAACGAGTGGCTACACCTTC